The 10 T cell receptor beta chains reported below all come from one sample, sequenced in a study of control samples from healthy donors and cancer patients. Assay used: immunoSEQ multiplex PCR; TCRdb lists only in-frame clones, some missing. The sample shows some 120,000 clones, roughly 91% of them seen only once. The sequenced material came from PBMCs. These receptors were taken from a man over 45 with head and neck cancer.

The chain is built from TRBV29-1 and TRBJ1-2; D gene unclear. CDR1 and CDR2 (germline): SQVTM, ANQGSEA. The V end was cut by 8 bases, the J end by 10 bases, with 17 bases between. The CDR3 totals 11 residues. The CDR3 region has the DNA TGCAGCCCCCCCTTCGGTCTCTCCTACACCTTC. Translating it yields CSPPFGLSYTF.

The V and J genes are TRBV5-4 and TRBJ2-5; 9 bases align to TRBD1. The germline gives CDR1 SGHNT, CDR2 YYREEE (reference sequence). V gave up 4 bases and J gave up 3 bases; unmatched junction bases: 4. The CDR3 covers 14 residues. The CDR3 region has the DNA TGTGCCAGCAGCAAGAGGGACAGGGAAGAGACCCAGTACTTC. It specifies CASSKRDREETQYF. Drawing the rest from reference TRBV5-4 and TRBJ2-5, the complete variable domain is ETGVTQSPTHLIKTRGQQVTLRCSSQSGHNTVSWYQQALGQGPQFIFQYYREEENGRGNFPPRFSGLQFPNYSSELNVNALELDDSALYLCASSKRDREETQYFGPGTRLLVL.

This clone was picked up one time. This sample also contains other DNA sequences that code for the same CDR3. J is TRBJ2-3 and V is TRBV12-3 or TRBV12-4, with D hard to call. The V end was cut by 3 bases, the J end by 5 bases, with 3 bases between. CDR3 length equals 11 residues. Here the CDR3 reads CASSLGDTQYF. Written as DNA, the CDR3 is TGTGCCAGCAGTTTGGGAGATACGCAGTATTTT.

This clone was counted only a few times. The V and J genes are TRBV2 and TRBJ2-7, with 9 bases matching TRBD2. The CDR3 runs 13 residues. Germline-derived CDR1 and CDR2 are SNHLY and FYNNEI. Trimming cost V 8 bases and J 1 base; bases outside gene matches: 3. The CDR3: CASGGRVSYEQYF. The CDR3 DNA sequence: TGTGCCAGCGGCGGGAGGGTATCCTACGAGCAGTACTTC.

The CDR3 region is CAWSIWANNQPQHF. Here the CDR3 DNA reads TGTGCCTGGAGTATCTGGGCGAACAATCAGCCCCAGCATTTT. This chain joins TRBV30 and TRBJ1-5; no reliable D call. The germline V gene encodes CDR1 GTSNPN and CDR2 SVGIG (reference sequence). The CDR3 is 14 amino acids. V was cut by 2 bases and J by 3 bases, with 11 bases left in between. Filled out from reference TRBV30 and TRBJ1-5, the complete variable domain reads SQTIHQWPATLVQPVGSPLSLECTVEGTSNPNLYWYRQAAGRGLQLLFYSVGIGQISSEVPQNLSASRPQDRQFILSSKKLLLSDSGFYLCAWSIWANNQPQHFGDGTRLSIL.

CDR3 sequence: CASSRGVKEKLFF. The DNA for the CDR3 is TGTGCCAGCAGCCGGGGGGTAAAAGAAAAACTGTTTTTT. The chain links TRBV5-4 to TRBJ1-4; weak D call: TRBD1 (5 bases). CDR1 and CDR2 from the germline V gene are SGHNT and YYREEE (reference sequence). With 4 bases removed from V and 8 bases from J, the gap between germline ends came to 12 bases. CDR3 size: 13 residues.

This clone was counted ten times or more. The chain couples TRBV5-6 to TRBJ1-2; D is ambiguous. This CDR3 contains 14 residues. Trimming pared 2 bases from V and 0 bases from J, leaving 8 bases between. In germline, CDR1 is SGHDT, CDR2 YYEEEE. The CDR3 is CASSLGSTNYGYTF. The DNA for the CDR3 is TGTGCCAGCAGCTTAGGGAGTACTAACTATGGCTACACCTTC.

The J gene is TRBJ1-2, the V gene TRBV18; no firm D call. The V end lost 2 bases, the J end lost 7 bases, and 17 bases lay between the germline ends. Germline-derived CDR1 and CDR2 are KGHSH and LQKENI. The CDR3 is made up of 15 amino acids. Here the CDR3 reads CASSPGPVLEGGYTF. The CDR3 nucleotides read TGTGCCAGCTCACCAGGGCCAGTCCTGGAGGGTGGCTACACCTTC.

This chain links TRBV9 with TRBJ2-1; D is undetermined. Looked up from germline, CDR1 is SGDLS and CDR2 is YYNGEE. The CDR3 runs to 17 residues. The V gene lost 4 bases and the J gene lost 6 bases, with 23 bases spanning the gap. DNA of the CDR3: TGTGCCAGCAGCCCCCAAGCTGCGAACTATCTCCCCAATGAGCAGTTCTTC. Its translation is CASSPQAANYLPNEQFF.

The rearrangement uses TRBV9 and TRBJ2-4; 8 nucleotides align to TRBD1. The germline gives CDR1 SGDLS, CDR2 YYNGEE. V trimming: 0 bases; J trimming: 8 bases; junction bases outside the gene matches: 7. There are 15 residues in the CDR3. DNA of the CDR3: TGTGCCAGCAGCGTAGAAGGCAGGGGGCTGGACATTCAGTACTTC. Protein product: CASSVEGRGLDIQYF.